This passage covers 16 T cell receptor beta chains from one sample sequenced in a study of shared clonotypes between healthy human individuals. Data came from immunoSEQ multiplex PCR; TCRdb stores just in-frame clones and leaves some out. Among 550,000 to 800,000 clones listed, 90% were seen once. The sequencing input was memory CD8+ T cells from PBMCs. Specified subset: CD45RO+ cells pooled with CCR7-negative TemRA cells. The receptor source for this set is a man younger than 35 in good health. Some clones in this sample may be carry-over from other donors' samples.

V and J are TRBV4-1 and TRBJ2-7; a weak D match, TRBD2 (5 bases). From germline, CDR1 is MGHRA and CDR2 YSYEKL. The CDR3 is made up of 16 amino acids. Trimming took 7 bases from V and 2 from J, leaving 21 bases between them. This CDR3 reads CASTIYRDSPPYEQYF. CDR3 sequence (DNA): TGCGCCAGCACCATTTACCGGGATTCTCCCCCCTACGAGCAGTACTTC.

There are a few counts of this clone. V usage is TRBV6-1 and J usage is TRBJ1-4, with TRBD1 matching 8 bases. This CDR3 comprises 15 residues. V was clipped by 7 bases and J by 0 bases; unmatched bases: 4. Germline CDR1 is MNHNS and CDR2 is SASEGT. CDR3 in DNA: TGTGCCAGCATGATACAGGGGGCAACTAATGAAAAACTGTTTTTT. It translates to CASMIQGATNEKLFF.

As for this clone: The sample carries other DNA sequences with the same CDR3. The genes are TRBV9 and TRBJ1-5, with D possibly TRBD1 on 5 matching bases. The ends were cut back, 4 bases at V and 0 bases at J, with 11 bases in the middle. The CDR3 runs to 15 residues. Germline CDR1 and CDR2: SGDLS and YYNGEE. The CDR3 bases are TGTGCCAGCAGCCCGGGGGGAGGTAGCAATCAGCCCCAGCATTTT. It is translated as CASSPGGGSNQPQHF.

Notes on this clone: This CDR3 is also generated by other DNA sequences in the sample. This chain joins TRBV28 and TRBJ1-2; D is ambiguous. The CDR3 totals 14 residues. Per germline, CDR1 MDHEN and CDR2 SYDVKM. V lost 6 bases, J lost 0 bases, and 11 bases lay in between. The CDR3 is CASSPSVSNYGYTF. CDR3 nucleotide sequence: TGTGCCAGCAGCCCCTCGGTTTCTAACTATGGCTACACCTTC.

A single count supports this clone. This rearrangement joins TRBV18 to TRBJ2-1, with D perhaps TRBD2 (5 bases). The CDR3 consists of 16 residues. The germline V and J ends were trimmed by 4 bases and 3 bases, with 16 bases remaining between them. CDR1 is KGHSH, CDR2 LQKENI, per germline. The CDR3 sequence: CASSLELVGIYNEQFF. DNA of the CDR3: TGTGCCAGCTCACTGGAACTAGTAGGGATCTACAATGAGCAGTTCTTC.

V and J are TRBV28 and TRBJ2-5; TRBD1 aligns across 8 bases. The J segment lost 9 bases and the V segment lost 7 bases, leaving 34 bases of the junction unmatched. Germline CDR1 is MDHEN and CDR2 is SYDVKM. This CDR3 is 21 amino acids long. CDR3 in amino acids: CASNHKGGQEQSTRDTEAQYF. The CDR3 DNA reads as TGTGCCAGCAACCACAAGGGGGGACAGGAACAATCTACAAGAGATACCGAGGCCCAGTACTTC.

The chain uses TRBV19 and TRBJ1-2, with no clear D. Germline CDR1 LNHDA, CDR2 SQIVND (reference sequence). The V gene lost 0 bases and the J gene lost 4 bases, with 12 bases spanning the gap. CDR3 length: 15 amino acids. The CDR3 DNA reads TGTGCCAGTAGTATAGATGGGCGACTGTCCTATGGCTACACCTTC. It encodes CASSIDGRLSYGYTF.

This clone was found once. The CDR3 sequence is CASTLSQNNEQFF. CDR3 DNA: TGCGCCAGCACCCTGTCCCAGAACAATGAGCAGTTCTTC. The chain uses TRBV5-1 and TRBJ2-1, with D unclear. The CDR3 contains 13 residues. The V and J ends lost 6 bases and 5 bases respectively, with 12 bases between them. Germline lookup yields CDR1 SGHRS and CDR2 YFSETQ.

This clone occurred a few times. This chain links TRBV7-9 with TRBJ2-1; 7 bases are a match to TRBD2. Per the germline V gene, CDR1 is SEHNR and CDR2 is FQNEAQ (reference sequence). The CDR3 loop spans 11 amino acids. Trimming at V came to 5 bases and at J to 14 bases, leaving 6 bases not matched to a gene. The CDR3 here is CASSQGLWEFF. DNA of the CDR3: TGTGCCAGCAGCCAGGGACTATGGGAGTTCTTC.

The chain carries TRBV7-9 and TRBJ2-1, with 7 bases identical to TRBD1. V was pared by 2 bases and J by 0 bases, with 4 bases of the junction left unmatched. CDR3 length: 16 residues. In germline, CDR1 is SEHNR, CDR2 FQNEAQ (reference sequence). For the CDR3, the DNA is TGTGCCAGCAGCTTACCGGGACAGAGCTCCTACAATGAGCAGTTCTTC. This codes for CASSLPGQSSYNEQFF.

The J gene is TRBJ1-1, the V gene TRBV27; D is unresolved. V gave up 5 bases and J gave up 5 bases, with 15 bases separating them. Germline values: CDR1 MNHEY, CDR2 SMNVEV (reference sequence). The CDR3 has 14 amino acids. The CDR3 loop is CASSPRMRWTEAFF. The CDR3 nucleotides read TGTGCCAGCAGTCCGCGTATGCGGTGGACTGAAGCTTTCTTT.

This chain links TRBV7-9 with TRBJ1-1, with a weak D call TRBD1 (5 bases). V lost 11 bases to trimming and J lost 0 bases, with 13 bases between them. CDR3 length: 13 residues. In germline, CDR1 is SEHNR, CDR2 FQNEAQ (reference sequence). The CDR3 bases are TGTGCCGGTGAGGGACCCATGAACACTGAAGCTTTCTTT. The encoded protein is CAGEGPMNTEAFF. Supplemented by reference TRBV7-9 and TRBJ1-1, the full variable domain reads DTGVSQNPRHKITKRGQNVTFRCDPISEHNRLYWYRQTLGQGPEFLTYFQNEAQLEKSRLLSDRFSAERPKGSFSTLEIQRTEQGDSAMYLCAGEGPMNTEAFFGQGTRLTVV.

This clone was seen just once. The gene calls are TRBV9 and TRBJ2-7; D is uncertain. V was trimmed by 0 bases and J by 1 base, leaving 8 bases between them. Germline CDR1 reads SGDLS; CDR2 reads YYNGEE. The CDR3 has 14 residues. Here the CDR3 DNA reads TGTGCCAGCAGCGTAGGTGTACTTTCCTACGAGCAGTACTTC. This gives the protein CASSVGVLSYEQYF.

The CDR3 DNA sequence: TGCAGCGTTGAAGGGACAGGGACTAACTATGGCTACACCTTC. It encodes CSVEGTGTNYGYTF. The chain combines TRBV29-1 with TRBJ1-2; 8 nucleotides match TRBD1. The CDR3 covers 14 residues. The germline V gene encodes CDR1 SQVTM and CDR2 ANQGSEA. Losses at the gene ends were 1 base for V and 0 bases for J; bases not matched to a gene: 1.

The CDR3 nucleotides read TGTGCCAGCAGCGGGACAGCAACTAATGAAAAACTGTTTTTT. As protein: CASSGTATNEKLFF. The chain recombines TRBV6-6 with TRBJ1-4, with 7 positions matching TRBD1. The CDR3 covers 14 residues. The V gene's germline CDR1 is MNHNY and CDR2 SVGAGI (reference sequence). V gave up 6 bases and J gave up 0 bases; unmatched junction bases: 1.

This clone has a handful of counts. This chain links TRBV18 with TRBJ1-2; D not resolved. The length of the CDR3 is 12 residues. CDR1 is KGHSH and CDR2 is LQKENI in the germline V gene. V lost 10 bases and J lost 7, with 16 bases in between. The DNA of the CDR3 is TGTGCCACCATAACTAGTTCGGGTGGCTACACCTTC. Encoded protein: CATITSSGGYTF.